This is a list of T cell receptor beta chains from one sample in a study of response to subunit inactivated influenza vaccine. TCRdb reprocessed the RT-PCR reads via MiXCR and lists one record per CDR3 protein. The sample records more than 150,000 distinct CDR3 sequences, about a tenth being singletons. This material consisted of non-naive T cells sorted from PBMCs, taken on the day of vaccination. These TCRs come from a man aged 50-59 years who received an inactivated influenza vaccine. CDR3s include the opening cysteine and the closing phenylalanine or tryptophan. D genes are given only for firm matches. Clone size appears in some rows only: once, few, many, or a class for an expanded clone.

clone_size	v_call	d_call	j_call	cdr3_length	cdr3_aa	cdr3_nt
NA	TRBV6-2/TRBV6-3	NA	TRBJ1-3	16	CASSYRDRNPGNTIYF	TGTGCCAGCAGTTACCGTGACAGGAATCCTGGAAACACCATATATTTT
NA	TRBV7-6	TRBD2	TRBJ2-5	18	CASSLGPLTSGAQETQYF	TGTGCCAGCAGCTTAGGCCCCTTAACTAGCGGGGCCCAAGAGACCCAGTACTTC
NA	TRBV7-2	NA	TRBJ2-7	14	CASSLDPGGYDQYF	TGTGCCAGCAGCTTAGATCCAGGGGGGTACGATCAGTACTTC
few	TRBV10-3	TRBD1	TRBJ2-7	15	CAISEGGQRHYEQYF	TGTGCCATCAGTGAGGGGGGACAGCGCCACTACGAGCAGTACTTC
many	TRBV28	TRBD2	TRBJ2-5	16	CASRIRSGRQQETQYF	TGTGCCAGCAGGATTCGGAGCGGGAGGCAACAAGAGACCCAGTACTTC
few	TRBV5-1	TRBD1	TRBJ2-5	14	CASSWTTGEETQYF	TGCGCCAGCAGCTGGACCACAGGGGAGGAGACCCAGTACTTC
NA	TRBV2	NA	TRBJ2-7	12	CASRGVPYEQYF	TGTGCCAGCAGAGGGGTCCCCTACGAGCAGTACTTC
few	TRBV20-1	NA	TRBJ2-1	15	CSARVSVGTYNEQFF	TGCAGTGCTAGAGTTTCAGTTGGGACTTACAATGAGCAGTTCTTC
NA	TRBV3-1	NA	TRBJ1-5	17	CASSHNPMTASNQPQHF	TGTGCCAGCAGCCACAATCCCATGACAGCTAGCAATCAGCCCCAGCATTTT
NA	TRBV28	TRBD2	TRBJ2-4	17	CASRRGGLAGSKNIQYF	TGTGCCAGCAGACGGGGGGGACTAGCGGGGTCCAAAAACATTCAGTACTTC
NA	TRBV19	NA	TRBJ1-6	16	CASSSRTEQQQSPLHF	TGTGCCAGTAGTTCCAGGACCGAGCAGCAGCAATCACCCCTCCACTTT
few	TRBV15	TRBD1	TRBJ1-4	15	CAIRTGDATNEKLFF	TGTGCCATAAGGACAGGGGATGCAACTAATGAAAAACTGTTTTTT
many	TRBV20-1	NA	TRBJ2-2	15	CSARVPLGDTGELFF	TGCAGTGCTAGAGTCCCCTTGGGGGACACCGGGGAGCTGTTTTTT
many	TRBV12-3/TRBV12-4	TRBD1	TRBJ2-6	17	CASSPGTGVSGANVLTF	TGTGCCAGCAGCCCCGGGACAGGGGTCTCTGGGGCCAACGTCCTGACTTTC
NA	TRBV9	TRBD2	TRBJ2-1	18	CPSSTAGPGLSSYNEQFF	TGTCCCAGCAGCACCGCGGGACCGGGACTATCCTCCTACAATGAGCAGTTCTTC
NA	TRBV5-4	NA	TRBJ2-1	14	CASSWGVGYNEQFF	TGTGCCAGCAGCTGGGGGGTAGGGTACAATGAGCAGTTCTTC
NA	TRBV2	NA	TRBJ2-7	14	CASSVGLRTYEQYF	TGTGCCAGCAGTGTGGGATTGCGAACCTACGAGCAGTACTTC
many	TRBV28	NA	TRBJ2-7	15	CASSTQGDGPYEQYF	TGTGCCAGCAGTACCCAGGGTGACGGCCCCTACGAGCAGTACTTC
NA	TRBV4-2	TRBD2	TRBJ2-1	17	CASSQKTRTSLGNEQFF	TGTGCCAGCAGCCAGAAGACCCGGACTAGCCTGGGCAATGAGCAGTTCTTC
few	TRBV3-1	NA	TRBJ1-1	11	CASSQGGNRGF	TGTGCCAGCAGCCAAGGAGGAAATCGAGGCTTT
few	TRBV6-2/TRBV6-3	NA	TRBJ2-7	11	CASSYFYEQYF	TGTGCCAGCAGTTACTTCTACGAGCAGTACTTC
few	TRBV28	TRBD1	TRBJ1-1	14	CASRGDRGPAEAFF	TGTGCCAGCAGGGGGGACAGGGGGCCGGCTGAAGCTTTCTTT
many	TRBV6-5	NA	TRBJ1-1	15	CASSYGSPVNTEAFF	TGTGCCAGCAGTTACGGTTCACCAGTGAACACTGAAGCTTTCTTT
many	TRBV3-1	TRBD1	TRBJ2-3	14	CASSQARGPDTQYF	TGTGCCAGCAGCCAAGCTAGGGGGCCAGATACGCAGTATTTT
NA	TRBV20-1	NA	TRBJ1-1	11	CSATAGAKAFF	TGCAGTGCTACCGCGGGGGCTAAGGCTTTCTTT
NA	TRBV7-2	NA	TRBJ2-1	15	CASSYPLLRHNEQFF	TGTGCCAGCAGCTATCCCCTCTTGCGGCACAATGAGCAGTTCTTC
many	TRBV11-2	TRBD1	TRBJ1-1	15	CASSGSGGWNTEAFF	TGTGCCAGCAGTGGGTCAGGGGGCTGGAACACTGAAGCTTTCTTT
many	TRBV4-1	NA	TRBJ1-1	12	CASSQERGVAFF	TGCGCCAGCAGCCAAGAAAGGGGGGTAGCTTTCTTT
once	TRBV20-1	NA	TRBJ2-7	15	CSAPEFGGFSYEQYF	TGCAGTGCTCCGGAGTTTGGGGGTTTCTCCTACGAGCAGTACTTC
NA	TRBV6-1	NA	TRBJ2-3	15	CASSERRDGSYTQYF	TGTGCCAGCAGTGAACGGCGGGATGGGTCATATACGCAGTATTTT
many	TRBV5-6	NA	TRBJ2-3	15	CASSLDTGRADTQYF	TGTGCCAGCAGCTTGGATACAGGGAGGGCAGATACGCAGTATTTT
NA	TRBV5-6	TRBD2	TRBJ2-7	15	CASSLAGAGAYEQYF	TGTGCCAGCAGCTTGGCCGGTGCGGGGGCCTACGAGCAGTACTTC